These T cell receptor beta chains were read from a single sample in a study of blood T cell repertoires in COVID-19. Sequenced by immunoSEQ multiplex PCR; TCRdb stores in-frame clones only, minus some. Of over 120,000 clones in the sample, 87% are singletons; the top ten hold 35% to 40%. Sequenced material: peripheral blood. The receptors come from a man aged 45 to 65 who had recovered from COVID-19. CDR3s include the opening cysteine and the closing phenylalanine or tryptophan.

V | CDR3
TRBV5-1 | CASSVLAGSTYEQYF
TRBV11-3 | CASSLDPGSGNTIYF
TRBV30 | CAWSGTATTFMNTEAFF
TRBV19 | CASSMGRVATNEKLFF
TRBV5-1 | CASSSGDRRDNEKLFF
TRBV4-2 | CASSQAQQGEGGYTF
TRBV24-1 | CATSDRPGGGARDRDTQYF
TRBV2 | CASSGLSGSQGSIGGYTF
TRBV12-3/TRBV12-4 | CASSFFARDIQYF
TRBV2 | CASSVQGAPYNEQFF
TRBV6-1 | CASSEDSQFGGYTF
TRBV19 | CASSKTGGANQPQHF
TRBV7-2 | CASSPGQGSYNEQFF
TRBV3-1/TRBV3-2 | CASSSLVRGNTEAFF
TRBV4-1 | CASSQDAASLNTEAFF
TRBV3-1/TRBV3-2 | CASSQDTGQGMFF
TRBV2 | CASSEALSRGFEKLFF
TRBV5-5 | CASSLRQQASGGPDTQYF
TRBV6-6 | CASSPRLNAEAFF
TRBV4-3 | CASSQDQRGGSDTQYF
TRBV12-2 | CASRLATSGGPHNEQFF
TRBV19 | CASSTQRQGSGTQYF
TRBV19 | CASSSPGGWETQYF
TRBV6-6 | CASSLTGRLYSNQPQHF
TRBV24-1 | CATSDTSSYEQYF